This passage covers 10 T cell receptor beta chains from one sample sequenced in a study of CD8 T cells in ankylosing spondylitis. TCRdb redid the calling of the 5' RACE reads with MiXCR, one entry per CDR3 protein. The table shows around 300,000 distinct CDR3 sequences, with roughly 12% occurring only once. Sequencing was performed on blood, either unsorted or a sorted T cell fraction (not recorded which). The origin of the receptors is a female donor with ankylosing spondylitis or in good health (not recorded which).

This chain connects TRBV5-1 to TRBJ1-1; tentative D call: TRBD1 (5 bases). The CDR3 has 14 amino acids. CDR1 is SGHRS, CDR2 YFSETQ, per germline. V was clipped by 4 bases and J by 5 bases, with 15 bases between them. DNA for the CDR3: TGCGCCAGCAGCCCGCAGGGTCTGAGGACTGAAGCTTTCTTT. Amino acids: CASSPQGLRTEAFF.

This clonotype came up many times. The rearrangement links TRBV10-3 to TRBJ1-1, with no clear D. The ends were cut back, 7 bases at V and 2 bases at J, with 11 bases in the middle. The germline gives CDR1 ENHRY, CDR2 SYGVKD. CDR3 length equals 13 residues. The CDR3 DNA reads TGTGCCATCACAAAGGGCCTCAACACTGAAGCTTTCTTT. This codes for CAITKGLNTEAFF.

The chain combines TRBV6-1 with TRBJ2-7, with TRBD1 identical over 9 bases. Per the germline V gene, CDR1 is MNHNS and CDR2 is SASEGT. V shed 6 bases and J 4 bases; nucleotides not matched to a gene: 7. The CDR3 is 14 amino acids. CDR3 sequence (DNA): TGTGCCAGCAGACCCGGGACAGGGTTTTACGAGCAGTACTTC. This encodes CASRPGTGFYEQYF.

This clonotype has a count of ten or more. The rearrangement uses TRBV7-2 and TRBJ2-3; the match to TRBD2 covers 8 bases. Trimming took 1 base from V and 6 from J; bases not matched to a gene: 3. CDR3 size: 14 residues. Germline CDR1 SGHTA, CDR2 FQGNSA. The CDR3 region is CASSLGLAWDTQYF. The DNA for the CDR3 is TGTGCCAGCAGCTTAGGACTAGCGTGGGATACGCAGTATTTT.

V gene TRBV19 combines with J gene TRBJ2-4; D not certain. The CDR3 extends over 11 amino acids. V was clipped by 2 bases and J by 7 bases, with 3 bases between them. Germline assignment: CDR1 LNHDA and CDR2 SQIVND (reference sequence). The CDR3 protein is CASSIKNIQYF. For the CDR3, the DNA is TGTGCCAGTAGTATAAAGAACATTCAGTACTTC. Full variable domain (outside the CDR3, taken from reference TRBV19 and TRBJ2-4): DGGITQSPKYLFRKEGQNVTLSCEQNLNHDAMYWYRQDPGQGLRLIYYSQIVNDFQKGDIAEGYSVSREKKESFPLTVTSAQKNPTAFYLCASSIKNIQYFGAGTRLSVL.

This clonotype occurred many times. The chain links TRBV7-8 to TRBJ2-2; D may be TRBD1 (6 bases). Germline V gene sequence: CDR1 SGHVS, CDR2 FQNEAQ. The CDR3 loop spans 14 amino acids. Trimming stripped 5 bases from V and 4 bases from J, with 11 bases between. CDR3 residues: CASSTRTVTGELFF. The DNA of the CDR3 is TGTGCCAGCAGCACCCGGACAGTCACCGGGGAGCTGTTTTTT. Variable domain in full (rest from reference TRBV7-8 and TRBJ2-2): GAGVSQSPRYKVAKRGQDVALRCDPISGHVSLFWYQQALGQGPEFLTYFQNEAQLDKSGLPSDRFFAERPEGSVSTLKIQRTQQEDSAVYLCASSTRTVTGELFFGEGSRLTVL.

This clonotype was recorded at least ten times. The J gene is TRBJ2-5, the V gene TRBV12-3 or TRBV12-4, with D uncertain. The CDR3 has 12 amino acids. Trimming removed 4 bases from V and 9 bases from J, with 12 bases in between. CDR3 amino acids: CASSSPTAPQYF. CDR3 coding DNA: TGTGCCAGCAGTTCACCAACTGCACCCCAGTACTTC.

This clonotype was counted many times. The gene calls are TRBV5-1 and TRBJ2-3; D unclear. Germline CDR1 reads SGHRS; CDR2 reads YFSETQ. Trimming shortened V by 7 bases and J by 2 bases, and 20 bases separated the two germline ends. CDR3 size: 16 residues. The CDR3 protein is CASRPVGLNPTDTQYF. The CDR3 DNA reads TGCGCCAGCCGTCCGGTAGGCCTTAACCCCACAGATACGCAGTATTTT.

This clonotype has ten or more counts. The V gene is TRBV5-1, the J gene TRBJ2-3; 12 positions match TRBD2. The junction had 4 bases not matched to a gene; V was cut back by 3 bases and J by 5 bases. CDR3 length equals 15 residues. Germline CDR1 reads SGHRS; CDR2 reads YFSETQ. For the CDR3, the DNA is TGCGCCAGCAGCTCCACGACTAGCGGGGGAGATACGCAGTATTTT. Amino acid sequence: CASSSTTSGGDTQYF.

This clonotype occurred a few times. The V and J genes are TRBV2 and TRBJ2-3; 7 bases fit TRBD1. The CDR3 runs 12 residues. The germline CDR1 and CDR2 sequences are SNHLY and FYNNEI. V shed 8 bases and J 4 bases; nucleotides not matched to a gene: 3. In DNA form, the CDR3 reads TGTGCCAGCGTACAGGGGTCAGATACGCAGTATTTT. Translation gives CASVQGSDTQYF. Using reference TRBV2 and TRBJ2-3 for the parts outside the CDR3, the full variable domain is EPEVTQTPSHQVTQMGQEVILRCVPISNHLYFYWYRQILGQKVEFLVSFYNNEISEKSEIFDDQFSVERPDGSNFTLKIRSTKLEDSAMYFCASVQGSDTQYFGPGTRLTVL.